One TCR beta chain is described in this entry. This sample was included in a study of OX40 agonist ivuxolimab in advanced cancers. V was shortened by 2 bases and J by 0 bases, with 11 bases between the two germline ends. The CDR3 runs 16 residues. Germline CDR1 and CDR2: MGHRA and YSYEKL. Assay: immunoSEQ multiplex PCR; the TCRdb copy retains only in-frame clones and omits some. The table includes 70,000 to 95,000 clones, roughly 94% detected once. The V and J genes are TRBV4-1 and TRBJ1-5, with D perhaps matching TRBD1 (5 bases). This specimen was CD4+ or CD8+ T cells sorted from blood, taken in a trial of the OX40 agonist ivuxolimab. The clonotype originates from an adult with an advanced solid tumor such as melanoma, head and neck, liver or kidney cancer. The CDR3 DNA is TGCGCCAGCAGCCAACGGGACCTTATTAGCAATCAGCCCCAGCATTTT. Its translation is CASSQRDLISNQPQHF.